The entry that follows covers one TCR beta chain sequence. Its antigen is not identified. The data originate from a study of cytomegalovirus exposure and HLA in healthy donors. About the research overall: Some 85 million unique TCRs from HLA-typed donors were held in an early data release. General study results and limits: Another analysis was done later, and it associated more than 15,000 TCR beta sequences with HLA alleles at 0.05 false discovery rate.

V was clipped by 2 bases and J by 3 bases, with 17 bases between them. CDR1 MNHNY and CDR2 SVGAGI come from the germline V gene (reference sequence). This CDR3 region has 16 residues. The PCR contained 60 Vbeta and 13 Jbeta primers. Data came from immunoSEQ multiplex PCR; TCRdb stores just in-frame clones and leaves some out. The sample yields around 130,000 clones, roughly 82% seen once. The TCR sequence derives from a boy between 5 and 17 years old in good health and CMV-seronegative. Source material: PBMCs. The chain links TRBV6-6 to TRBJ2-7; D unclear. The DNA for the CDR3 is TGTGCCAGCAGTTACGCTATTCGCGGAGACCGCTACGAGCAGTACTTC. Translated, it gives CASSYAIRGDRYEQYF.